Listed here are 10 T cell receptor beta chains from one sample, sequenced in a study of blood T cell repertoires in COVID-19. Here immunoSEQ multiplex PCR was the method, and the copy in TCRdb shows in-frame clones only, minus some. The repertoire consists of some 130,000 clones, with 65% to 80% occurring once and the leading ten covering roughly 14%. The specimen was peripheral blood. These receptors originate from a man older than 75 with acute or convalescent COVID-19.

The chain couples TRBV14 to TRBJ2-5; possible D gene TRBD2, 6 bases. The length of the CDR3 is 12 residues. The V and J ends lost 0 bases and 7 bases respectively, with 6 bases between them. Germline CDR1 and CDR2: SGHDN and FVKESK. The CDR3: CASSQEEGTQYF. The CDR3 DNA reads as TGTGCCAGCAGCCAAGAGGAGGGGACCCAGTACTTC.

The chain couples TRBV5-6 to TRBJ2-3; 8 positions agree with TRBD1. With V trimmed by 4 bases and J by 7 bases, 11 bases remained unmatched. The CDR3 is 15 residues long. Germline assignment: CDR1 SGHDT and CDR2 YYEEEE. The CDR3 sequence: CASSPPGTGINTQYF. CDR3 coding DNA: TGTGCCAGCAGCCCCCCCGGGACAGGAATTAATACGCAGTATTTT.

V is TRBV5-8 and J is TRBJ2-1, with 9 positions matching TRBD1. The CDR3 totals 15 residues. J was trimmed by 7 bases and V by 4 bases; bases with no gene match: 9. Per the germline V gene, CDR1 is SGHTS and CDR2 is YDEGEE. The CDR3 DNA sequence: TGTGCCAGCAGCCCGGACAGGGGCTCTCGTAATGAGCAGTTCTTC. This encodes CASSPDRGSRNEQFF.

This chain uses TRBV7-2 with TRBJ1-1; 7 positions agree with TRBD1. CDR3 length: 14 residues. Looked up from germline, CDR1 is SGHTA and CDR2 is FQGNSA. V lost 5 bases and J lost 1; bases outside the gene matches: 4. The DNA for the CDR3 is TGTGCCAGCAGCCGGGACAGTACGAACACTGAAGCTTTCTTT. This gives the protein CASSRDSTNTEAFF.

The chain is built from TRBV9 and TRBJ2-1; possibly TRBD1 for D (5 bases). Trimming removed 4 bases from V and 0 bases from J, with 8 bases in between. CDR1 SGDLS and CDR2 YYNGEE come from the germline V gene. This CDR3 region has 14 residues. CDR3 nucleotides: TGTGCCAGCAGCCGACAGCACTCCTACAATGAGCAGTTCTTC. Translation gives CASSRQHSYNEQFF.

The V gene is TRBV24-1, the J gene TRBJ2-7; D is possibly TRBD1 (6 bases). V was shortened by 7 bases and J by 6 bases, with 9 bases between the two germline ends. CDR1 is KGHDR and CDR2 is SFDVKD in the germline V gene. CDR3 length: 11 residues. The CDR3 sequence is CATRQGSEQYF. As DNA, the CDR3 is TGTGCCACCAGACAGGGCTCCGAGCAGTACTTC.

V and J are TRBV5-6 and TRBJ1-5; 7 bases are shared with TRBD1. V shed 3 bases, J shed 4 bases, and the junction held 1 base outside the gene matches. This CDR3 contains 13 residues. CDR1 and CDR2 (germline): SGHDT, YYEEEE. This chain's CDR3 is CASSWGQNQPQHF. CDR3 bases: TGTGCCAGCAGCTGGGGACAGAATCAGCCCCAGCATTTT.

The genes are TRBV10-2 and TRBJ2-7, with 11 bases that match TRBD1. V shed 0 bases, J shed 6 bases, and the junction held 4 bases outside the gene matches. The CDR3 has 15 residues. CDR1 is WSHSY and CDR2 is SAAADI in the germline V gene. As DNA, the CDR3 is TGCGCCAGCAGTGAGTCGGGACAGGGGGGGGTCGAGCAGTACTTC. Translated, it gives CASSESGQGGVEQYF.

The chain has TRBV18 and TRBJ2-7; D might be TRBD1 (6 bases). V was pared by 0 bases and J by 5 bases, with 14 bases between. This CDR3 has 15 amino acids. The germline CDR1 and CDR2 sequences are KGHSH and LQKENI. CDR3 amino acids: CASSPPQQGYHEQYF. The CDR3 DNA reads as TGTGCCAGCTCACCACCACAACAGGGATACCACGAGCAGTACTTC.

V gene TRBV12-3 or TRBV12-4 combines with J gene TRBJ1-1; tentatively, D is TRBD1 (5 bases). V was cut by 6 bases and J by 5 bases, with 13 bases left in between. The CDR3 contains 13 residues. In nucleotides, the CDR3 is TGTGCCAGCAGCTCCGACAGAGTAACTGAAGCTTTCTTT. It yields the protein CASSSDRVTEAFF.